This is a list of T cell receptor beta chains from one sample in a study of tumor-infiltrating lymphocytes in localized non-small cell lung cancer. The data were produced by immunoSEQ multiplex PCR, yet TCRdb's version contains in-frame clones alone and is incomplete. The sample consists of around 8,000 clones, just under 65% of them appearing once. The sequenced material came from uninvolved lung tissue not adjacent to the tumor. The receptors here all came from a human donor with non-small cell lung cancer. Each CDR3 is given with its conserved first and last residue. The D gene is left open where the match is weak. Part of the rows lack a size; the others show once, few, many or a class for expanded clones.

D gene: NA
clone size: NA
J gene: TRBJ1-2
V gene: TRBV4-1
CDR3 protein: CASSHRYYGYTF
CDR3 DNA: TGCGCCAGCAGCCACCGTTACTATGGCTACACCTTC

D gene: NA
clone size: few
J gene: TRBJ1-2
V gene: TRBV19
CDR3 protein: CASSISGAGYSWNYGYTF
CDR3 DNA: TGTGCCAGTAGTATCAGCGGCGCCGGGTATAGTTGGAACTATGGCTACACCTTC

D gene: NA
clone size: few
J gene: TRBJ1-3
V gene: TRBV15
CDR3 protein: CATSRGAGNTIYF
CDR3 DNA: TGTGCCACCAGCAGAGGGGCTGGAAACACCATATATTTT

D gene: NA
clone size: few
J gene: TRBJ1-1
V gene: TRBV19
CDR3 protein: CASSISGKEAFF
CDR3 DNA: TGTGCCAGTAGTATCTCGGGAAAAGAAGCTTTCTTT

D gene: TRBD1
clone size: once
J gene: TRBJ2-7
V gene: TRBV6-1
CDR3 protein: CASSEGGTGVDEQYF
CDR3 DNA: TGTGCCAGCAGTGAAGGTGGGACAGGGGTCGACGAGCAGTACTTC

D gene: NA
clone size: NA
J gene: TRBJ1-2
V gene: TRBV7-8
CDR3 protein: CASSLGGFGNSYGYTF
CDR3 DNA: TGTGCCAGCAGCTTAGGCGGTTTCGGCAATTCCTATGGCTACACCTTT

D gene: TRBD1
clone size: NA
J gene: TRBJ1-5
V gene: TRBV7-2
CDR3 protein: CASSLGTGGMEPQHF
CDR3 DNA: TGTGCCAGCAGCTTAGGGACAGGGGGCATGGAGCCCCAGCATTTT

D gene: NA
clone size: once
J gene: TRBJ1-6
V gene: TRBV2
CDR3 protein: CASSLSGVGNSPLHF
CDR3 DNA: TGTGCCAGCAGTCTATCGGGGGTTGGGAATTCACCCCTCCACTTT

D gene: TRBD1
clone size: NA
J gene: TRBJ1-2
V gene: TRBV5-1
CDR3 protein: CASSWEGTGEGYTF
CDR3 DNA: TGCGCCAGCAGCTGGGAGGGGACAGGGGAAGGCTACACCTTC

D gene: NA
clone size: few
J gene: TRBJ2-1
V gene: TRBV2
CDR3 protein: CASSEVSDEQFF
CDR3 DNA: TGTGCCAGCAGTGAAGTTAGCGACGAGCAGTTCTTC

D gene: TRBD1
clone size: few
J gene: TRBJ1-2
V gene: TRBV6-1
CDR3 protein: CASNDGQGSHGYTF
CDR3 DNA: TGTGCCAGCAACGATGGACAGGGAAGTCATGGCTACACCTTC

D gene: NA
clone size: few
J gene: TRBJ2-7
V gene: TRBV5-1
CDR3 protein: CASSLAGQPGEQYF
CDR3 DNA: TGCGCCAGCAGCTTGGCAGGACAGCCGGGCGAGCAGTACTTC

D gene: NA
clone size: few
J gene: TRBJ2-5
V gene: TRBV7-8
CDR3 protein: CASSFSKETQYF
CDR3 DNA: TGTGCCAGCAGCTTCAGTAAAGAGACCCAGTACTTC

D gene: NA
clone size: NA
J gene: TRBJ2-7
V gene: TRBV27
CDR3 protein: CASSLKGGSYEQYF
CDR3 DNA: TGTGCCAGCAGTTTAAAGGGGGGCTCCTACGAGCAGTACTTC

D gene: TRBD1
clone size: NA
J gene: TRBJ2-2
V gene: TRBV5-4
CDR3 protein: CASSSDREITGELFF
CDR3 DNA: TGTGCCAGCAGCTCGGACAGGGAGATCACCGGGGAGCTGTTTTTT

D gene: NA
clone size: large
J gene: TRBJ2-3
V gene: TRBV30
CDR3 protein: CARRGQNTDTQYF
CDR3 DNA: TGTGCCCGGCGGGGCCAGAACACAGATACGCAGTATTTT

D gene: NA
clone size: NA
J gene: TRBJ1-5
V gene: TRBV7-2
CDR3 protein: CASSTPRGQPQHF
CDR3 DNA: TGTGCCAGCAGCACACCAAGGGGTCAGCCCCAGCATTTT

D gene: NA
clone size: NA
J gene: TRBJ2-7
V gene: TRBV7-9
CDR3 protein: CASSSRGYEQYF
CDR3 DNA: TGTGCCAGCAGCTCCCGGGGATACGAGCAGTACTTC

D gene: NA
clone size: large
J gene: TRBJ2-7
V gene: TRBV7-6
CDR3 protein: CASSPGPNYEQYF
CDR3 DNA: TGTGCCAGCAGCCCGGGACCTAACTACGAGCAGTACTTC

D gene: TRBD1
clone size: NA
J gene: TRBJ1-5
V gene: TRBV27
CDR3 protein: CASRPRTGDSNQPQHF
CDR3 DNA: TGTGCCAGCAGACCCCGGACAGGGGATAGCAATCAGCCCCAGCATTTT

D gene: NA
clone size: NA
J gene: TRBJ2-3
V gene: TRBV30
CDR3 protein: CAALDTDTQYF
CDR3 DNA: TGTGCTGCTCTGGACACAGATACGCAGTATTTT

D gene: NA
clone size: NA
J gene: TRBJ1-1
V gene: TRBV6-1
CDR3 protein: CASRRGKVTEAFF
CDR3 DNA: TGTGCCAGCAGAAGGGGGAAGGTGACTGAAGCTTTCTTT

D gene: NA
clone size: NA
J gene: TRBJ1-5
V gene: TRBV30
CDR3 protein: CAWSVGTMNQPQHF
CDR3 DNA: TGTGCCTGGAGTGTCGGGACAATGAATCAGCCCCAGCATTTT

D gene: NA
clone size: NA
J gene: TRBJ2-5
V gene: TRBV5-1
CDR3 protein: CASSRETQYF
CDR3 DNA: TGCGCCAGCAGCCGCGAGACCCAGTACTTC

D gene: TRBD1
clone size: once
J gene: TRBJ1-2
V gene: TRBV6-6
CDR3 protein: CASSKEGQGSGYTF
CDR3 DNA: TGTGCCAGCAGCAAGGAGGGACAGGGAAGCGGCTACACCTTC

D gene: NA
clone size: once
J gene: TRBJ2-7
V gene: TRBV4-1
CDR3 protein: CASSQPGRVKGEQYF
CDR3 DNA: TGCGCCAGCAGCCAACCCGGCCGGGTAAAAGGCGAGCAGTACTTC

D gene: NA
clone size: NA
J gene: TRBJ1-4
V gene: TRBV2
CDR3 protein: CASKRGGGGEKLFF
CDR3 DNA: TGTGCCAGCAAAAGGGGAGGGGGAGGAGAAAAACTGTTTTTT

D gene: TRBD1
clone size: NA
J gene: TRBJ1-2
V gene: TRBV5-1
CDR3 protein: CASSFGTERGYTF
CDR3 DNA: TGCGCCAGCAGCTTTGGGACAGAGCGGGGCTACACCTTC

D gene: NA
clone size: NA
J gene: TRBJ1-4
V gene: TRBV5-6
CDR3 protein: CASSLSANEKLFF
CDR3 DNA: TGTGCCAGCAGCTTATCAGCTAATGAAAAACTGTTTTTT

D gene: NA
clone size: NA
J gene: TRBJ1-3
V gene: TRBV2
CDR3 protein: CASSPQGFSGNTIYF
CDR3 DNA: TGTGCCAGCAGTCCCCAGGGCTTCTCTGGAAACACCATATATTTT

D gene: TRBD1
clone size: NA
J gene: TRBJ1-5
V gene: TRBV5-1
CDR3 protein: CASSIGTGGNQPQHF
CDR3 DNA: TGCGCCAGCAGCATCGGGACAGGGGGCAATCAGCCCCAGCATTTT

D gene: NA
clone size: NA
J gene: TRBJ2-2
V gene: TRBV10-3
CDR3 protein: CAISGAHSNTGELFF
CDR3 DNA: TGTGCCATCAGTGGGGCACATTCGAACACCGGGGAGCTGTTTTTT

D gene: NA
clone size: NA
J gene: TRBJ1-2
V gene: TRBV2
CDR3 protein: CASSDYGYTF
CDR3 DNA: TGTGCCAGCAGTGACTATGGCTACACCTTC

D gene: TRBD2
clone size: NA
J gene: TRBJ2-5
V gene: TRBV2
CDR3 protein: CASSRGTIQETQYF
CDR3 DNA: TGTGCCAGCAGCCGAGGGACTATCCAAGAGACCCAGTACTTC

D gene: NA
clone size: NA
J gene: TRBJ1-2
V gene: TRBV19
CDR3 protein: CASSIDRAGNNPNYGYTF
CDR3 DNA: TGTGCCAGTAGTATAGATCGGGCAGGTAATAACCCTAACTATGGCTACACCTTC

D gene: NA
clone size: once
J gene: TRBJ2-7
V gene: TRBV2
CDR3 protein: CASSEAGGLISYEQYF
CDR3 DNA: TGTGCCAGCAGTGAAGCGGGGGGCCTAATTTCCTACGAGCAGTACTTC

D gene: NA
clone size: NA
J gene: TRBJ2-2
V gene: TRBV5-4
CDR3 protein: CASSFVVGGELFF
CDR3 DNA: TGTGCCAGCAGCTTTGTGGTGGGCGGGGAGCTGTTTTTT

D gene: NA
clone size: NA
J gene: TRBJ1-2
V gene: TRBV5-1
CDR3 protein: CASSLTSGYGYTF
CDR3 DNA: TGCGCCAGCAGCTTGACGAGTGGCTATGGCTACACCTTC

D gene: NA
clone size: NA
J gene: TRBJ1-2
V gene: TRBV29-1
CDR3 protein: CSVDPGRGGRRGYTF
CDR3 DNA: TGCAGCGTTGACCCAGGAAGGGGGGGAAGGCGCGGCTACACCTTC

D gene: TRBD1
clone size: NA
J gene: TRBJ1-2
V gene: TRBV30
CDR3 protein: CAWSVYQGVGYTF
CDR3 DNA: TGTGCCTGGAGTGTATATCAGGGGGTTGGCTACACCTTC

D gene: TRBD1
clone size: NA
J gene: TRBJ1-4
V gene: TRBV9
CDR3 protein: CASSTSSGTGNEKLFF
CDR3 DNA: TGTGCCAGCAGCACTTCTTCCGGGACAGGGAATGAAAAACTGTTTTTT

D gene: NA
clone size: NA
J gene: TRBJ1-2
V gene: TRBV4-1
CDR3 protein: CASSVSYGYTF
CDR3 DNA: TGCGCCAGCAGCGTCAGCTATGGCTACACCTTC

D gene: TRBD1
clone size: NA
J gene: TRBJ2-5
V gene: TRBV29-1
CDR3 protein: CSVTQGVLETQYF
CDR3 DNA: TGCAGCGTTACACAGGGGGTTTTGGAGACCCAGTACTTC

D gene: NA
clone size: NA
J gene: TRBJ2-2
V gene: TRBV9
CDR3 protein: CASSVEISWDAGELFF
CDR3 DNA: TGTGCCAGCAGCGTAGAGATCAGTTGGGACGCCGGGGAGCTGTTTTTT

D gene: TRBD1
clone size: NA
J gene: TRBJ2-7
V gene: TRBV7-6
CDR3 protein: CASSYPVGQGHYEQYF
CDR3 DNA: TGTGCCAGCAGCTACCCCGTGGGACAGGGGCACTACGAGCAGTACTTC

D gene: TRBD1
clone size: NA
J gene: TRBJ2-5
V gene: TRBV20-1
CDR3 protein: CSVQGEETQYF
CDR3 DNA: TGCAGTGTCCAGGGGGAAGAGACCCAGTACTTC

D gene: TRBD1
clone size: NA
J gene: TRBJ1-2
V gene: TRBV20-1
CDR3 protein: CSASGGYGYTF
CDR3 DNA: TGCAGTGCTTCAGGGGGTTATGGCTACACCTTC

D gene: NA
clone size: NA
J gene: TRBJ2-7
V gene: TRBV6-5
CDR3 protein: CASSYGPGTMGYEQYF
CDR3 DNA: TGTGCCAGCAGTTATGGTCCGGGAACGATGGGCTACGAGCAGTACTTC

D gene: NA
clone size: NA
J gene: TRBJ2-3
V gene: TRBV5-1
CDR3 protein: CASSLGRETDTQYF
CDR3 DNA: TGCGCCAGCAGCTTGGGAAGGGAAACAGATACGCAGTATTTT

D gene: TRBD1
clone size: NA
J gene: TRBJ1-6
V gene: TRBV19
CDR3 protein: CASSITWDRNSPLHF
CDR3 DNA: TGTGCCAGTAGTATAACTTGGGACAGGAATTCACCCCTCCACTTT

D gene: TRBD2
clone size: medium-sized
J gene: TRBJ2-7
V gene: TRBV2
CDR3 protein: CASSPALAGPSYEQYF
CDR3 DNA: TGTGCCAGCAGTCCAGCACTAGCGGGTCCGTCCTACGAGCAGTACTTC

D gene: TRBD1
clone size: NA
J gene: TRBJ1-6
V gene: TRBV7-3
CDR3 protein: CASSQGANSPLHF
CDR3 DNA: TGTGCCAGCAGCCAGGGGGCAAATTCACCCCTCCACTTT